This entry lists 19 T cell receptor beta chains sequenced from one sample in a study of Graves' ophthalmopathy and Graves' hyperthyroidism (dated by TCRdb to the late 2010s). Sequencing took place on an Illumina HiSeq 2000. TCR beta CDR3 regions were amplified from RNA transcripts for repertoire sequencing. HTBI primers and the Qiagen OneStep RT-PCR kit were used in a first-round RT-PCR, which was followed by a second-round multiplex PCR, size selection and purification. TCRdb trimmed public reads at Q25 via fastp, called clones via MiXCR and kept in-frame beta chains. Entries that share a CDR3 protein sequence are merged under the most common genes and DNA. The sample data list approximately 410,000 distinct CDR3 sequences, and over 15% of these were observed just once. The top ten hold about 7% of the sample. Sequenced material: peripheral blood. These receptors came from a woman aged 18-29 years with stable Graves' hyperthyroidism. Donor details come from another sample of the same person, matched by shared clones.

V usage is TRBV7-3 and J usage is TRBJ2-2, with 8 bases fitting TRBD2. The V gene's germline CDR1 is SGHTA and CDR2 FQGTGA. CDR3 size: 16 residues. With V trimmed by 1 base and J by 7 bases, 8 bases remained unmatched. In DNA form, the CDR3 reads TGTGCCAGCAGCTTAAGCCCCCGGGGGGGAGGCGGGGAGCTGTTTTTT. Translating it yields CASSLSPRGGGGELFF.

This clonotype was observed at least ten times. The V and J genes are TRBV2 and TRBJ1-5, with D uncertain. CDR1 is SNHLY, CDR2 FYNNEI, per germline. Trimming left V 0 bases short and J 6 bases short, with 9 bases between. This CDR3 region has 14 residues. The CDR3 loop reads CASSEAVGIQPQHF. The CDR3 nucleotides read TGTGCCAGCAGTGAAGCGGTAGGGATTCAGCCCCAGCATTTT.

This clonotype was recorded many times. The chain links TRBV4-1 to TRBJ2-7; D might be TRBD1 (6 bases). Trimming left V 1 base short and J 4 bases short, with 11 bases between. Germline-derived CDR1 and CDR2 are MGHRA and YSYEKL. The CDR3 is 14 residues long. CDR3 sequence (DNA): TGCGCCAGCAGCCAAGCCACAGGGATTTACGAGCAGTACTTC. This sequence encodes CASSQATGIYEQYF.

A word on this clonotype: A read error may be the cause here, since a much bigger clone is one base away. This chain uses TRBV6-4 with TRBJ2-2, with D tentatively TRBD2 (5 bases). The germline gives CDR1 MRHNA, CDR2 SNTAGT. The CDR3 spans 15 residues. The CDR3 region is CASSGELGASGELCF. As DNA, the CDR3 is TGTGCCAGCAGTGGAGAATTGGGTGCCTCCGGGGAGCTGTGTTTT.

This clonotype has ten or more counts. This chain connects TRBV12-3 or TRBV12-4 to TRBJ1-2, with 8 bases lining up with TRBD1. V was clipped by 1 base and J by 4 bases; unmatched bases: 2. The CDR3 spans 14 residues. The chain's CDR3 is CASSLGTGTYGYTF. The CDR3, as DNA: TGTGCCAGCAGTTTAGGGACAGGGACCTATGGCTACACCTTC.

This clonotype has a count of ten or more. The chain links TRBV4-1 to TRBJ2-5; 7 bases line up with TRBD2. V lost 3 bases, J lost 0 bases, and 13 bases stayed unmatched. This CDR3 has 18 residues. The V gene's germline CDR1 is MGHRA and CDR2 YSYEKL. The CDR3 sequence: CASSHWTGGGEDQETQYF. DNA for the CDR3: TGCGCCAGCAGCCATTGGACGGGAGGCGGGGAGGACCAAGAGACCCAGTACTTC.

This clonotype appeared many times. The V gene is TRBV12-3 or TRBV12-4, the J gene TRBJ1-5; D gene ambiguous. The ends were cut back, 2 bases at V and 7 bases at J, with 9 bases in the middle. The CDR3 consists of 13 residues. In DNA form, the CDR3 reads TGTGCCAGCAGTTTATTCCCCGGGCAGCCCCAGCATTTT. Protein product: CASSLFPGQPQHF.

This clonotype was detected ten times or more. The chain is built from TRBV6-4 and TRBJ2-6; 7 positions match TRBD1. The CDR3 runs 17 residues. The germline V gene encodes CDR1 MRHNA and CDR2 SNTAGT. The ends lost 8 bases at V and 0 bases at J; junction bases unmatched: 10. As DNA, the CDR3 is TGTGCCAGCGAAGCCCGGGACAGTAGCTCTGGGGCCAACGTCCTGACTTTC. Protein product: CASEARDSSSGANVLTF.

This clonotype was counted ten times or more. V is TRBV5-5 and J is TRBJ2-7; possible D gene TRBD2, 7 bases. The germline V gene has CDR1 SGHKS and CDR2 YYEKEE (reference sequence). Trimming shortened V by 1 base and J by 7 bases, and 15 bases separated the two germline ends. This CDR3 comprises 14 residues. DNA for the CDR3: TGTGCCAGCAGCTTGTTTCGGGGGGCAGAAGAGCAGTACTTC. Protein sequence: CASSLFRGAEEQYF.

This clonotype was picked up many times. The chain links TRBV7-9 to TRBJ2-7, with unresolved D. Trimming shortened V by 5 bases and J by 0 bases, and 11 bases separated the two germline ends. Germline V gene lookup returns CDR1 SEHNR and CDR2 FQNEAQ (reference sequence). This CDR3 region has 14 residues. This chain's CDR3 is CASSPIQSSYEQYF. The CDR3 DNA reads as TGTGCCAGCAGCCCCATACAGAGCTCCTACGAGCAGTACTTC. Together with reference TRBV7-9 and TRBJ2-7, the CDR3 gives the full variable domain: DTGVSQNPRHKITKRGQNVTFRCDPISEHNRLYWYRQTLGQGPEFLTYFQNEAQLEKSRLLSDRFSAERPKGSFSTLEIQRTEQGDSAMYLCASSPIQSSYEQYFGPGTRLTVT.

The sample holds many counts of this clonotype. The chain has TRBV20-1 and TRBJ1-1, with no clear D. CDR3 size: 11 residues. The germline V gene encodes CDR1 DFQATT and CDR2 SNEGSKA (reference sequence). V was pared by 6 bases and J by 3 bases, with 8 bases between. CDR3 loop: CSARSDTEAFF. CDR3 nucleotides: TGCAGTGCCCGAAGCGACACTGAAGCTTTCTTT.

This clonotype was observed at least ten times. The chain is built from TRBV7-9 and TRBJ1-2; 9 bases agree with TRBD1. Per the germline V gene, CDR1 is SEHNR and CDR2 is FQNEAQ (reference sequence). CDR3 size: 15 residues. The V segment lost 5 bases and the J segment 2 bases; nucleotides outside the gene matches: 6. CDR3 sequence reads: CASSTATGGNYGYTF. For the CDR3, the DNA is TGTGCCAGCAGCACTGCGACAGGGGGGAACTATGGCTACACCTTC. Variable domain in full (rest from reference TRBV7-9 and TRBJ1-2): DTGVSQNPRHKITKRGQNVTFRCDPISEHNRLYWYRQTLGQGPEFLTYFQNEAQLEKSRLLSDRFSAERPKGSFSTLEIQRTEQGDSAMYLCASSTATGGNYGYTFGSGTRLTVV.

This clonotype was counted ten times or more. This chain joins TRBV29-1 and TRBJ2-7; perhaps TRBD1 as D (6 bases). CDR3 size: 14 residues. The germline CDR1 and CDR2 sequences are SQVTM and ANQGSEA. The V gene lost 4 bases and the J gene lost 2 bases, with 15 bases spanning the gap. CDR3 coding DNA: TGCAGCGTTGGAGTGGGGGCAGGGGCCTACGAGCAGTACTTC. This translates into CSVGVGAGAYEQYF.

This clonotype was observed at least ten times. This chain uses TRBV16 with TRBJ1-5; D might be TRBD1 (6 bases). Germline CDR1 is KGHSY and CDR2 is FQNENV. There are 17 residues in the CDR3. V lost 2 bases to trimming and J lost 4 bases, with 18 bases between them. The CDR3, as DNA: TGTGCCAGCAGCCAAAGGATTGGTCGGGGGGCGAATCAGCCCCAGCATTTT. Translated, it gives CASSQRIGRGANQPQHF.

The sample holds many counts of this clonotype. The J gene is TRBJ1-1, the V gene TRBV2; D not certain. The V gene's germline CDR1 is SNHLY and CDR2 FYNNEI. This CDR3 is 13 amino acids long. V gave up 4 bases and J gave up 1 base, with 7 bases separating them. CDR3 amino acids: CASSVYENTEAFF. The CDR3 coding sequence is TGTGCCAGCAGTGTCTATGAGAACACTGAAGCTTTCTTT.

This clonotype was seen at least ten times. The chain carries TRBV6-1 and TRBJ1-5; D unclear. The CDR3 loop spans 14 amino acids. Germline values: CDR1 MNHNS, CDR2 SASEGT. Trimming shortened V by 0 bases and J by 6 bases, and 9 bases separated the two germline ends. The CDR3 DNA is TGTGCCAGCAGTGAAGCGGGTCCCCGTCAGCCCCAGCATTTT. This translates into CASSEAGPRQPQHF.

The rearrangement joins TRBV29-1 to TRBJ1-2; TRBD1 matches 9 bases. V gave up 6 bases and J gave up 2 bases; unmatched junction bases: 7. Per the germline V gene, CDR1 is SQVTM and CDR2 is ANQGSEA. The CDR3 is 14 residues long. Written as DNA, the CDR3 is TGCAGCGTCGCCGGGACAGGGACCAACTATGGCTACACCTTC. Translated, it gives CSVAGTGTNYGYTF.

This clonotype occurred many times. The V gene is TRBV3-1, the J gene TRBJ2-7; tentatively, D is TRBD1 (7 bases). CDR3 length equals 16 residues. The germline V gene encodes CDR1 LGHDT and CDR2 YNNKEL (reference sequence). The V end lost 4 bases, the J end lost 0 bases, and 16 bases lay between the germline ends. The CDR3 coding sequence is TGTGCCAGCAGCCTATACGGGGGACAGCGCTCCTACGAGCAGTACTTC. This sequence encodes CASSLYGGQRSYEQYF.

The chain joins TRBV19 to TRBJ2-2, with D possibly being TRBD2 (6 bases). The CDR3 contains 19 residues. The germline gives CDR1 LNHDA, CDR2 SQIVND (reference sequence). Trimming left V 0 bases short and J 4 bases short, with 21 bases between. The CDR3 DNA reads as TGTGCCAGTAGTATAGACAGGAGTGGGACGGCGGGGAGCACCGGGGAGCTGTTTTTT. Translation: CASSIDRSGTAGSTGELFF.